Sequencing of this TCR beta chain was carried out in a study of blood T cell repertoires in COVID-19 (TCRdb year 2020). For the study in its entirety: Samples covering the acute and convalescent phases of COVID-19 were provided by collaborators in the United States, Italy and Spain. The material from the prospective study consisted of cDNA or gDNA derived from T cells, B-cell-depleted T cells, or PBMCs. A freely available public database, intended as a resource for researchers studying the immune response to SARS-CoV-2, is where the repertoires were released. Subjects who had been exposed to COVID-19, were actively infected with it, or had recovered from it provided the deeply sampled blood TCRbeta repertoires that made up the dataset. The sample metadata nearly always contained a de-identified subject ID, COVID-19 status, age in years and sex. Where available, HLA class I and class II types were obtained from metadata supplied by the sample provider rather than from assay-based typing. Samples came from the ongoing ImmuneRACE study (first 160 participants) plus 1,254 subjects from 6 global collaborators. The investigation overall reported the following: The quantity of clinical and demographic metadata differed by source and by participant and was supplied without curation.

For this clone: Its antigen has not been determined. Base qualities are not recorded, but no much larger clone differs from it by a single base.

In the prospective study, participants were about 18 to 95 years old, resided in approximately 25 geographic areas of the United States, and were enrolled through a virtual design. In the prospective study, participants were assigned to cohorts based on the clinical history participants reported in a screening survey and a study questionnaire. For ImmuneRACE Cohort 3, a participant was defined as recovered based on two consecutive negative NP/OP PCR tests, clearance by a healthcare professional, or resolution of symptoms. In the prospective study, mobile phlebotomists collected whole blood, serum and a nasopharyngeal or oropharyngeal swab from each participant. Over an approximately 2-month period, participants in the prospective study had the option of providing additional blood draws and questionnaires. Prospective study blood samples were shipped either frozen or at room temperature before DNA extraction.

Via the germline V gene, CDR1 is MDHEN and CDR2 SYDVKM. CDR3 length: 14 amino acids, cysteine to phenylalanine. CDR3 DNA only is kept here, 42 bases in frame from base 1. Trimming at the junction amounts to 1 base on V and 6 bases on J, and the germline ends lie 12 bases apart. The immunoSEQ Assay, a bias-controlled multiplex PCR, was used to amplify TCRbeta CDR3 regions from genomic DNA. In the paper's pipeline: The number of nucleated cells in each sample was estimated from the amplification of reference gene primers within the assay. To quantify the absolute abundance of each unique TCRbeta CDR3 rearrangement, sequence reads were collapsed and filtered. Productive Simpson clonality was computed per sample as the square root of Simpson's diversity index over productive rearrangements. TCRdb carries this immuneACCESS record with in-frame sequences only. Its versions omit some clonotypes, under half of them owing to an unresolved V gene in the studies checked, with the rest unexplained. For V, J and clone size, that table is used; D and trimming come from the DNA. For this sample there are about 180,000 clones; 75% to 90% appear just once. 5% to 8% of the sample rests with the top ten.

This clonotype was obtained from a man aged 40-55 years who had recovered from COVID-19. The sequence joins TRBV28 to TRBJ1-2, with an unclear D gene assignment. The sequenced material came from PBMCs or T cells enriched from blood (not recorded which). The DNA reads as follows: TGTGCCAGCAGTTTATTGGGAGTTCCGGATGGCTACACCTTC. The resulting protein is CASSLLGVPDGYTF.